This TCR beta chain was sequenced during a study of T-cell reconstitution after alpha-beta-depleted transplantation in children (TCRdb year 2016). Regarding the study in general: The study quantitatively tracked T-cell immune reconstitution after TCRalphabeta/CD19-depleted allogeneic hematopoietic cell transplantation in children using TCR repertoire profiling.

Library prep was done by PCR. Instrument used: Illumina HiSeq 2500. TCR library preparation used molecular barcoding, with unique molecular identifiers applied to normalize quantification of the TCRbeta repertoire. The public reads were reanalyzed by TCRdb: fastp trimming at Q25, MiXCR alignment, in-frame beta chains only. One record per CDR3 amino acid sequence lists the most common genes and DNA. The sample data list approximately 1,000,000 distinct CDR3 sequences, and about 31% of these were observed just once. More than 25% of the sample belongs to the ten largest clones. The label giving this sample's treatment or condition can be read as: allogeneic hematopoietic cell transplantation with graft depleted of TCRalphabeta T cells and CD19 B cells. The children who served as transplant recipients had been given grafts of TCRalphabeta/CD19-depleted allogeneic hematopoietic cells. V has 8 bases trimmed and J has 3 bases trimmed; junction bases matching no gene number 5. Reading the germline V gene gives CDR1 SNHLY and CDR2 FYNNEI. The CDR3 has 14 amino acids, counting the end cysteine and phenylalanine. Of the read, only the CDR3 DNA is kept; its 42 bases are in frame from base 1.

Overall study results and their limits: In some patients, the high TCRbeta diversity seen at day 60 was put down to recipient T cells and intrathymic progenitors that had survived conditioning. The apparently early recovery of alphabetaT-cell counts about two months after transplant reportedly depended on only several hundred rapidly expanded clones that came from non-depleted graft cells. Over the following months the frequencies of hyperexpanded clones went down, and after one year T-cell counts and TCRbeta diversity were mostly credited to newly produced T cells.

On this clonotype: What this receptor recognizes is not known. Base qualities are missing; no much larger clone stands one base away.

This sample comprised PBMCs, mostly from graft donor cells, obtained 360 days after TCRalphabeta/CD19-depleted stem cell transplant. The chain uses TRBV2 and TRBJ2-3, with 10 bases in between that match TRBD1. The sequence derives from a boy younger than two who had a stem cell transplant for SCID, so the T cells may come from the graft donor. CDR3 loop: CASGGTGDTDTQYF. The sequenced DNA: TGTGCCAGCGGGGGGACAGGGGATACAGATACGCAGTATTTT.